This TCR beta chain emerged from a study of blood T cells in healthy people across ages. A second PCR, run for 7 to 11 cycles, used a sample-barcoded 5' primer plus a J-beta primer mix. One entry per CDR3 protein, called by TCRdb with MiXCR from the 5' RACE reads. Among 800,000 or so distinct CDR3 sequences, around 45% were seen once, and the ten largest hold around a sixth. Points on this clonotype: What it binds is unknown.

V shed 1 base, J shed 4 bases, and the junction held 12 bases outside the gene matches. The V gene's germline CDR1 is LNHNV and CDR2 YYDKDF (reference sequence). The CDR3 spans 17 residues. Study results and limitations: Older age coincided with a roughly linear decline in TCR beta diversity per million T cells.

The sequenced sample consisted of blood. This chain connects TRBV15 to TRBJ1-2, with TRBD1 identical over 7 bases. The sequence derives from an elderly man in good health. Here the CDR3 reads CATSRGGGDSETYGYTF. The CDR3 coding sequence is TGTGCCACCAGCAGAGGAGGTGGGGACAGTGAAACCTATGGCTACACCTTC.